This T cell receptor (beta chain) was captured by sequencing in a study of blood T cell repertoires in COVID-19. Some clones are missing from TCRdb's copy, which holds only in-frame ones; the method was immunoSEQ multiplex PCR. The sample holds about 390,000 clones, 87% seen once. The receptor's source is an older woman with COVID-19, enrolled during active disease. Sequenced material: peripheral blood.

The CDR3 loop reads CASSQGARGGYTF. CDR3 sequence (DNA): TGTGCCAGCAGCCAAGGCGCCAGGGGTGGCTACACCTTC. The gene calls are TRBV3-1 (or the pseudogene TRBV3-2) and TRBJ1-2; possibly TRBD1 for D (6 bases). Germline CDR1 is LGHDT and CDR2 is YNNKEL (reference sequence). The CDR3 is 13 residues long. Trimming took off 1 base at V and 7 bases at J, with 10 bases between the two ends.